This passage covers 6 T cell receptor beta chains from one sample sequenced in a study of shared clonotypes between healthy human individuals (dated by TCRdb to 2020 to 2022). The library was produced with the immunoSEQ multiplex PCR assay. Sourced from immuneACCESS, this table was stored by TCRdb with only in-frame sequences that have V and J called. A share of the clones is absent; for the studies checked, an unresolved V gene accounts for under half, and the remainder has no known explanation. The sample has approximately 1.5 million clones on record, 95% to 99% of them singletons. The ten largest account for 0.4% to 0.55% of the sample. The sequencing sample was made of naive CD4+ T cells sorted from blood. The cell subset or site label, as the study defines it: CD45RA+ positively selected. These receptors all stem from a man aged 25 to 45 in good health.

The chain has TRBV10-3 and TRBJ2-3; the match to TRBD2 covers 8 bases. CDR1 ENHRY and CDR2 SYGVKD come from the germline V gene. The CDR3 is made up of 14 amino acids. After removal of 6 bases from V and 6 bases from J, the junction contained 8 bases not matched to a gene. CDR3 loop: CAISDSGIPDTQYF. The CDR3 nucleotides are TGTGCCATCAGCGATAGCGGGATTCCGGATACGCAGTATTTT.

The gene calls are TRBV7-9 and TRBJ2-7, with 8 bases aligning to TRBD2. This CDR3 is 13 amino acids long. Unmatched junction bases numbered 8, after V lost 8 bases and J lost 5 bases. Germline lookup yields CDR1 SEHNR and CDR2 FQNEAQ (reference sequence). In nucleotides, the CDR3 is TGTGCCAGCGGGAGCGGGAGCGGCAACGAGCAGTACTTC. It specifies CASGSGSGNEQYF.

V and J are TRBV10-1 and TRBJ2-3; 8 bases are a match to TRBD1. The CDR3 is made up of 15 amino acids. CDR1 and CDR2 (germline): WNHNN, SYGVQD (reference sequence). The junction had 7 bases not matched to a gene; V was cut back by 5 bases and J by 3 bases. CDR3: CASSLDRGRTDTQYF. The CDR3 nucleotides are TGCGCCAGCAGTCTTGACAGGGGTAGGACAGATACGCAGTATTTT.

The CDR3 nucleotides read TGCGCCAGCAGCTTGGAGGGGCAATATGGCTACACCTTC. Translation gives CASSLEGQYGYTF. The J gene is TRBJ1-2, the V gene TRBV5-1; D is possibly TRBD1 (5 bases). Germline V lookup: CDR1 SGHRS, CDR2 YFSETQ. V was cut by 0 bases and J by 5 bases, with 8 bases left in between. CDR3 length equals 13 residues.

The V call is TRBV30, the J call TRBJ2-7; TRBD1 might be the D (6 bases). Between the trimmed V and J ends, which lost 3 bases and 7 bases, there was a span of 16 bases. The CDR3 is made up of 13 amino acids. Germline V lookup: CDR1 GTSNPN, CDR2 SVGIG (reference sequence). CDR3 in amino acids: CAWRDSRQGEQYF. CDR3 sequence (DNA): TGTGCCTGGAGGGACAGCCGACAAGGGGAGCAGTACTTC.

Worth noting for this clone: Germline and junction disagree at one end, which may indicate a read error. V usage is TRBV7-3 and J usage is TRBJ1-2; the match to TRBD1 covers 7 bases. Germline lookup yields CDR1 SGHTA and CDR2 FQGTGA. The CDR3 spans 15 residues. The CDR3 DNA is TGTGCCAGCAGCCTAACACCCGGGACAGCCTATGGCTACACCTTC. Protein: CASSLTPGTAYGYTF.